The TCR beta chain described here comes from a study of shared clonotypes between healthy human individuals. The assay was immunoSEQ multiplex PCR, and TCRdb's table has in-frame clones only and misses some. The table records about 2,500,000 clones, 90% to 95% of them present only once. Each sample came from a Caucasian adult donor living in Nashville, Tennessee. From germline, CDR1 is MDHEN and CDR2 SYDVKM. The germline V and J ends were trimmed by 2 bases and 5 bases, with 21 bases remaining between them. CDR3 length: 17 amino acids. This clone was observed once. Sequencing was done on a sample of naive CD4+ T cells sorted from blood. Subset reported: CD45RA+ positively selected. The TCR was taken from a man younger than 30 in good health. The chain employs TRBV28 and TRBJ2-5; tentatively, D is TRBD1 or TRBD2 (5 bases each). The CDR3 bases are TGTGCCAGCAGTTTAGTGACTGGCGGCAGCAGGGAGGAGACCCAGTACTTC. Translated: CASSLVTGGSREETQYF.